Below, 24 T cell receptor beta chains from the same sample are listed, as sequenced in a study of OX40 agonist ivuxolimab in advanced cancers. Generated by immunoSEQ multiplex PCR, the TCRdb table keeps only in-frame clones and is missing some. The table records 95,000 to 100,000 clones, about four fifths of them present only once. Sequencing used CD4+ or CD8+ T cells sorted from blood, obtained in a trial of the OX40 agonist ivuxolimab. Receptors were obtained from an adult with an advanced solid tumor such as melanoma, head and neck, liver or kidney cancer.

The chain employs TRBV2 and TRBJ1-4, with unresolved D. V dropped 3 bases and J dropped 0 bases, with 11 bases sitting between them. The CDR3 runs to 16 residues. Germline V lookup: CDR1 SNHLY, CDR2 FYNNEI. CDR3 protein: CASSDVMAATNEKLFF. CDR3 DNA: TGTGCCAGCAGTGATGTGATGGCTGCAACTAATGAAAAACTGTTTTTT.

The chain carries TRBV29-1 and TRBJ2-1; D not resolved. V was cut by 6 bases and J by 9 bases, with 12 bases left in between. The germline V gene has CDR1 SQVTM and CDR2 ANQGSEA. This CDR3 region has 11 residues. CDR3 sequence (DNA): TGCAGCGTACGCCGTGAAGCTGAGCAGTTCTTC. This codes for CSVRREAEQFF.

CDR3 sequence: CASSGLAGGTGELFF. Here the CDR3 DNA reads TGCGCCAGCAGCGGATTAGCGGGAGGCACCGGGGAGCTGTTTTTT. The V gene is TRBV5-1, the J gene TRBJ2-2; TRBD2 agrees at 10 bases. From germline, CDR1 is SGHRS and CDR2 YFSETQ. Unmatched junction bases numbered 4, after V lost 4 bases and J lost 4 bases. The CDR3 sequence is 15 residues long. Full variable domain (missing parts from reference TRBV5-1 and TRBJ2-2): KAGVTQTPRYLIKTRGQQVTLSCSPISGHRSVSWYQQTPGQGLQFLFEYFSETQRNKGNFPGRFSGRQFSNSRSEMNVSTLELGDSALYLCASSGLAGGTGELFFGEGSRLTVL.

This chain joins TRBV2 and TRBJ2-1, with 10 bases matching TRBD2. After removal of 4 bases from V and 2 bases from J, the junction contained 2 bases not matched to a gene. CDR3 size: 15 residues. Germline V lookup: CDR1 SNHLY, CDR2 FYNNEI. For the CDR3, the DNA is TGTGCCAGCAGTGGGAGCGGGAGGGCCTACAATGAGCAGTTCTTC. Translating gives CASSGSGRAYNEQFF.

This chain uses TRBV19 with TRBJ2-3; 7 nucleotides line up with TRBD2. This CDR3 contains 16 residues. J gave up 6 bases and V 8 bases, and 17 bases lay outside the gene matches. Per the germline V gene, CDR1 is LNHDA and CDR2 is SQIVND (reference sequence). This CDR3 is CASSLIGGGLLDTQYF. The CDR3, as DNA: TGTGCCAGTTCCCTCATTGGGGGGGGACTTTTGGATACGCAGTATTTT.

The chain uses TRBV11-2 and TRBJ2-7; D not certain. The CDR3 contains 14 residues. Germline V gene data show CDR1 as SGHAT and CDR2 as FQNNGV. The germline V and J ends were trimmed by 0 bases and 6 bases, with 12 bases remaining between them. CDR3 loop: CASSLEGLPGEQYF. CDR3 bases: TGTGCCAGCAGCTTAGAAGGTTTGCCGGGCGAGCAGTACTTC.

This chain uses TRBV6-1 with TRBJ2-1, with 8 bases lining up with TRBD1. J was trimmed by 5 bases and V by 6 bases; bases with no gene match: 3. CDR1 is MNHNS, CDR2 SASEGT, per germline. The CDR3 is 13 residues long. CDR3 DNA: TGTGCCAGCAGACCGACAGGGGACAATGAGCAGTTCTTC. This translates into CASRPTGDNEQFF.

The chain carries TRBV27 and TRBJ2-1; TRBD1 agrees at 8 bases. Germline trimming cut 4 bases from V and 6 bases from J; bases unmatched to any gene: 11. This CDR3 region has 16 residues. Germline V gives CDR1 MNHEY, CDR2 SMNVEV (reference sequence). The CDR3, as DNA: TGTGCCAGCAGTTCGCTAGGTGACAGGGGAGGCAATGAGCAGTTCTTC. It is translated as CASSSLGDRGGNEQFF.

The chain has TRBV19 and TRBJ1-5; TRBD1 matches at 10 bases. The germline gives CDR1 LNHDA, CDR2 SQIVND (reference sequence). V gave up 3 bases and J gave up 5 bases; unmatched junction bases: 10. The CDR3 has 17 amino acids. The CDR3 DNA sequence: TGTGCCAGTAGTATCCTAGCCCGGGGACAGGGGCATCAGCCCCAGCATTTT. Translation gives CASSILARGQGHQPQHF.

The CDR3 loop reads CASSSLRAGELFF. DNA of the CDR3: TGTGCCAGCAGTTCGTTGAGGGCCGGGGAGCTGTTTTTT. The chain links TRBV7-2 to TRBJ2-2; maybe TRBD2 (5 bases). The CDR3 is 13 residues long. Germline CDR1 SGHTA, CDR2 FQGNSA. Trimming shortened V by 6 bases and J by 6 bases, and 11 bases separated the two germline ends.

V is TRBV12-5 and J is TRBJ2-3; D remains unclear. The germline gives CDR1 LGHNT, CDR2 FRNRAP. The CDR3 is made up of 12 amino acids. V gave up 5 bases and J gave up 0 bases, with 3 bases separating them. The CDR3 spells CASGLSTDTQYF. As DNA, the CDR3 is TGTGCTAGTGGTCTTAGCACAGATACGCAGTATTTT.

The rearrangement joins TRBV5-4 to TRBJ2-2; 9 positions agree with TRBD1. CDR3 length equals 15 residues. CDR1 and CDR2 (germline): SGHNT, YYREEE (reference sequence). V lost 2 bases, J lost 7 bases, and 6 bases stayed unmatched. The CDR3 loop is CASSFRQGGGGELFF. CDR3 nucleotide sequence: TGTGCCAGCAGCTTCCGACAGGGGGGAGGCGGGGAGCTGTTTTTT.

This chain uses TRBV18 with TRBJ2-1; the match to TRBD2 covers 14 bases. Germline V gene lookup returns CDR1 KGHSH and CDR2 LQKENI. CDR3 length: 17 amino acids. V was pared by 3 bases and J by 2 bases, with 3 bases of the junction left unmatched. This CDR3 reads CASSPRTSGGPYNEQFF. CDR3 nucleotides: TGTGCCAGCTCACCCCGGACTAGCGGGGGGCCCTACAATGAGCAGTTCTTC.

V and J are TRBV27 and TRBJ2-7; D gene ambiguous. V shed 0 bases and J shed 1 base, with 7 bases lying between them. Germline V lookup: CDR1 MNHEY, CDR2 SMNVEV (reference sequence). The CDR3 covers 14 residues. DNA of the CDR3: TGTGCCAGCAGTTTATCGAGGAGTTCCTACGAGCAGTACTTC. This translates into CASSLSRSSYEQYF.

The chain carries TRBV19 and TRBJ2-2, with D tentatively TRBD1 or TRBD2 (6 bases each). This CDR3 is built from 15 residues. The germline V gene encodes CDR1 LNHDA and CDR2 SQIVND (reference sequence). V lost 4 bases and J 3 bases, leaving 12 bases between the germline ends. CDR3 sequence (DNA): TGTGCCAGTAGTACTATGGGGGGCCACACCGGGGAGCTGTTTTTT. Protein: CASSTMGGHTGELFF.

The rearrangement uses TRBV7-8 and TRBJ2-5; 8 bases are a match to TRBD2. Germline trimming cut 5 bases from V and 2 bases from J; bases unmatched to any gene: 10. The CDR3 runs to 16 residues. Germline assignment: CDR1 SGHVS and CDR2 FQNEAQ. Here the CDR3 reads CASSPRGGGGQETQYF. As DNA, the CDR3 is TGTGCCAGCAGCCCGCGCGGGGGCGGGGGGCAAGAGACCCAGTACTTC.

This clone was seen only a few times. The chain uses TRBV11-3 and TRBJ1-1; D is unclear. The CDR3 loop spans 14 amino acids. Looked up from germline, CDR1 is SGHNT and CDR2 is YENEEA. Between the trimmed V and J ends, which lost 5 bases and 3 bases, there was a span of 13 bases. The CDR3 DNA reads as TGTGCCAGCAGCCAGGACGGTGGAGACACTGAAGCTTTCTTT. Translated, it gives CASSQDGGDTEAFF.

This chain uses TRBV7-8 with TRBJ2-5, with D unresolved. Germline CDR1 is SGHVS and CDR2 is FQNEAQ. V was cut by 5 bases and J by 1 base, with 5 bases left in between. This CDR3 region has 12 residues. For the CDR3, the DNA is TGTGCCAGCAGCCCTACCCAAGAGACCCAGTACTTC. This translates into CASSPTQETQYF.

This chain joins TRBV2 and TRBJ2-5, with D tentatively TRBD2 (6 bases). The CDR3 length is 13 residues. The germline V gene has CDR1 SNHLY and CDR2 FYNNEI. V gave up 7 bases and J gave up 4 bases, with 13 bases separating them. CDR3 region: CASNTGVGETQYF. CDR3 DNA sequence: TGTGCCAGCAATACGGGAGTAGGAGAGACCCAGTACTTC.

This clone was recorded once. The rearrangement links TRBV30 to TRBJ2-3; 7 bases fit TRBD2. With 2 bases clipped from V and 6 bases from J, the junction kept 11 bases outside the gene matches. The length of the CDR3 is 15 residues. From germline, CDR1 is GTSNPN and CDR2 SVGIG (reference sequence). CDR3 sequence: CAWSRAGDSVDTQYF. Here the CDR3 DNA reads TGTGCCTGGAGTAGGGCGGGAGATAGTGTCGATACGCAGTATTTT.

This sequence joins TRBV19 and TRBJ1-2, with 7 positions matching TRBD1. Germline V gene data show CDR1 as LNHDA and CDR2 as SQIVND (reference sequence). The V segment lost 8 bases and the J segment 8 bases; nucleotides outside the gene matches: 11. The CDR3 loop spans 13 amino acids. In DNA, the CDR3 is TGTGCCAGTGAACAGGGGAGATCGGGCGGCTACACCTTC. This gives the protein CASEQGRSGGYTF. Full variable domain (outside the CDR3, taken from reference TRBV19 and TRBJ1-2): DGGITQSPKYLFRKEGQNVTLSCEQNLNHDAMYWYRQDPGQGLRLIYYSQIVNDFQKGDIAEGYSVSREKKESFPLTVTSAQKNPTAFYLCASEQGRSGGYTFGSGTRLTVV.

V is TRBV5-1 and J is TRBJ2-2; D is unresolved. Trimming left V 4 bases short and J 4 bases short, with 26 bases between. The CDR3 runs 19 residues. CDR1 SGHRS and CDR2 YFSETQ come from the germline V gene. The CDR3 DNA reads as TGCGCCAGCAGCACGGCCGGCTCCCGAGGCCAGGCGAGCACCGGGGAGCTGTTTTTT. Its translation is CASSTAGSRGQASTGELFF. The full variable domain, its missing parts supplied by reference TRBV5-1 and TRBJ2-2, is KAGVTQTPRYLIKTRGQQVTLSCSPISGHRSVSWYQQTPGQGLQFLFEYFSETQRNKGNFPGRFSGRQFSNSRSEMNVSTLELGDSALYLCASSTAGSRGQASTGELFFGEGSRLTVL.

This rearrangement joins TRBV6-5 to TRBJ1-2, with D perhaps TRBD1 (6 bases). In germline, CDR1 is MNHEY, CDR2 SVGAGI. The CDR3 covers 12 residues. With 2 bases removed from V and 11 bases from J, the gap between germline ends came to 12 bases. The CDR3 reads CASSYDRRGYTF. The CDR3 DNA is TGTGCCAGCAGTTACGACAGGAGGGGATACACCTTC.

The chain uses TRBV5-5 and TRBJ2-1; possibly TRBD1 for D (5 bases). Germline V lookup: CDR1 SGHKS, CDR2 YYEKEE (reference sequence). The CDR3 loop spans 14 amino acids. Trimming removed 5 bases from V and 6 bases from J, with 15 bases in between. As DNA, the CDR3 is TGTGCCAGCAGTCAGGGTCAAAAAGGCAATGAGCAGTTCTTC. It yields the protein CASSQGQKGNEQFF.